Each of the 7 T cell receptor beta chains below was sequenced from the same sample in a study of shared clonotypes between healthy human individuals. Some clones are missing from TCRdb's copy, which holds only in-frame ones; the method was immunoSEQ multiplex PCR. The data hold nearly 600,000 clones, with around 95% observed a single time. Naive CD8 cells comprised CD45RO-negative, CCR7-positively selected cells, excluding terminally differentiated effector memory CD45RA+ cells. Source material: naive CD8+ T cells sorted from blood. The receptors were gathered from a woman aged 25 to 39 in good health.

The chain recombines TRBV9 with TRBJ2-7, with TRBD1 matching 9 bases. V shed 4 bases and J 3 bases; nucleotides not matched to a gene: 8. The germline V gene has CDR1 SGDLS and CDR2 YYNGEE. The CDR3 length is 15 residues. CDR3 sequence: CASSRDWDRVYEQYF. CDR3 nucleotides: TGTGCCAGCAGCAGAGATTGGGACAGGGTCTACGAGCAGTACTTC.

This clone was seen a handful of times. Here the CDR3 DNA reads TGTGCCAGCAGCGGGTTAGGCCAGCCCCAGCATTTT. It encodes CASSGLGQPQHF. The genes are TRBV5-6 and TRBJ1-5, with D uncertain. This CDR3 contains 12 residues. V lost 4 bases to trimming and J lost 7 bases, with 9 bases between them. In germline, CDR1 is SGHDT, CDR2 YYEEEE. Looking up the rest from reference TRBV5-6 and TRBJ1-5 gives the full variable domain: DAGVTQSPTHLIKTRGQQVTLRCSPKSGHDTVSWYQQALGQGPQFIFQYYEEEERQRGNFPDRFSGHQFPNYSSELNVNALLLGDSALYLCASSGLGQPQHFGDGTRLSIL.

The V and J genes are TRBV5-1 and TRBJ2-1; 12 bases fit TRBD1. The V segment lost 7 bases and the J segment 5 bases; nucleotides outside the gene matches: 4. Germline V gene lookup returns CDR1 SGHRS and CDR2 YFSETQ. This CDR3 region has 14 residues. In DNA, the CDR3 is TGCGCCAGCGAGGGACAGGGGGCGAACAATGAGCAGTTCTTC. Amino acids: CASEGQGANNEQFF.

V gene TRBV27 combines with J gene TRBJ2-7, with 10 positions matching TRBD2. Trimming at V came to 4 bases and at J to 0 bases, leaving 6 bases not matched to a gene. CDR3 length: 16 residues. Looked up from germline, CDR1 is MNHEY and CDR2 is SMNVEV (reference sequence). This chain's CDR3 is CASSSRLAGLSYEQYF. CDR3 nucleotides: TGTGCCAGCAGTTCAAGACTAGCGGGTCTCTCCTACGAGCAGTACTTC.

The chain carries TRBV13 and TRBJ2-7; possible D gene TRBD2, 5 bases. The CDR3 contains 13 residues. The germline gives CDR1 PRHDT, CDR2 FYEKMQ (reference sequence). V was shortened by 1 base and J by 4 bases, with 8 bases between the two germline ends. CDR3 loop: CASSLVGGYEQYF. The CDR3 DNA reads TGTGCCAGCAGCTTAGTTGGCGGGTACGAGCAGTACTTC. Complete variable domain (other parts from reference TRBV13 and TRBJ2-7): AAGVIQSPRHLIKEKRETATLKCYPIPRHDTVYWYQQGPGQDPQFLISFYEKMQSDKGSIPDRFSAQQFSDYHSELNMSSLELGDSALYFCASSLVGGYEQYFGPGTRLTVT.

The chain joins TRBV4-1 to TRBJ1-2, with D uncertain. Germline V gene sequence: CDR1 MGHRA, CDR2 YSYEKL. The length of the CDR3 is 15 residues. With 2 bases removed from V and 3 bases from J, the gap between germline ends came to 13 bases. This chain's CDR3 is CASSQNLASDYGYTF. CDR3 sequence (DNA): TGCGCCAGCAGCCAAAACCTGGCGTCCGACTATGGCTACACCTTC.

This rearrangement joins TRBV4-1 to TRBJ2-7; 9 positions match TRBD2. Germline V gene data show CDR1 as MGHRA and CDR2 as YSYEKL. This CDR3 region has 14 residues. V gave up 2 bases and J gave up 5 bases; unmatched junction bases: 4. The CDR3 loop is CASSQLAGRNEQYF. For the CDR3, the DNA is TGCGCCAGCAGCCAACTAGCGGGACGTAACGAGCAGTACTTC.